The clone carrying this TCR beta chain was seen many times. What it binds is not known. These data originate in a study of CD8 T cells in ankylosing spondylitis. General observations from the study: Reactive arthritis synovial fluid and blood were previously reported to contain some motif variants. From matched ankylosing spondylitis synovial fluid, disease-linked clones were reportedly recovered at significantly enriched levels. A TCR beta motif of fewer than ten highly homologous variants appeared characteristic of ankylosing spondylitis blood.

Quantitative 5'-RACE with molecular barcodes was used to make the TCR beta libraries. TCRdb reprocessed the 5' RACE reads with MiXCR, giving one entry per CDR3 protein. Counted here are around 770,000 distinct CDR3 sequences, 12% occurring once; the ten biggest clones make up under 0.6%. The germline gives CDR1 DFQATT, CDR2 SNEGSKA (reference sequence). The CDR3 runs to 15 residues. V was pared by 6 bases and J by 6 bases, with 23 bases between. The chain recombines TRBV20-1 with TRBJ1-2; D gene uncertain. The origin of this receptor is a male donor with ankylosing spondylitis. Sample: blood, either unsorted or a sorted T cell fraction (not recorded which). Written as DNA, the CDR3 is TGCAGTGCCCCTCTAGGTTTTGGGCGTGACGATGGCTACACCTTC. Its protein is CSAPLGFGRDDGYTF.